These T cell receptor beta chains were read from a single sample in a study of blood T cell repertoires in COVID-19. Clones were sequenced by immunoSEQ multiplex PCR, and TCRdb holds only the in-frame ones, with some missing. The repertoire holds about 160,000 clones, with 77% as singletons. Specimen: peripheral blood. These receptors were obtained from a man between 65 and 85 years old with acute or convalescent COVID-19. CDR3s include the opening cysteine and the closing phenylalanine or tryptophan.

v_gene: TRBV5-1
CDR3aa: CASSLRTQVNTEAFF

v_gene: TRBV11-2
CDR3aa: CAIRTAYNEQFF

v_gene: TRBV6-5
CDR3aa: CASSFTSGSPYEQYF

v_gene: TRBV18
CDR3aa: CASSHGWDRRNSPLHF

v_gene: TRBV24-1
CDR3aa: CATSDFRLALGTDTQYF

v_gene: TRBV5-1
CDR3aa: CASKGDGSYEQYF

v_gene: TRBV21-1
CDR3aa: CASSKNRRGNQPQHF

v_gene: TRBV28
CDR3aa: CASSPGQSYGYTF

v_gene: TRBV6-5
CDR3aa: CASSPRASEAFF

v_gene: TRBV12-3/TRBV12-4
CDR3aa: CASSLFPGQGELF

v_gene: TRBV25-1
CDR3aa: CASSEYRGQGVEQFF

v_gene: TRBV9
CDR3aa: CASSVVSGGTGNEQFF

v_gene: TRBV3-1/TRBV3-2
CDR3aa: CASSSEWGGGAWTDTQYF

v_gene: TRBV4-3
CDR3aa: CASSQVGGGTDTQYF

v_gene: TRBV19
CDR3aa: CASNDQRGNSNQPQHF

v_gene: TRBV28
CDR3aa: CASSLGQATNEKLFF

v_gene: TRBV6-4
CDR3aa: CASSVLAGEFTDTQYF

v_gene: TRBV6-5
CDR3aa: CAGGGAGETQYF

v_gene: TRBV5-6
CDR3aa: CASSLGSGGPYEQYF

v_gene: TRBV6-5
CDR3aa: CASSLGRGATDTQYF

v_gene: TRBV11-2
CDR3aa: CASSPRVTSGGSYNEQFF

v_gene: TRBV5-1
CDR3aa: CASSKTGTAVNTEAFF

v_gene: TRBV24-1
CDR3aa: CATSEGTGAAYNEQFF

v_gene: TRBV5-1
CDR3aa: CASLDRENTEAFF

v_gene: TRBV5-6
CDR3aa: CASSYLREDRPSSYEQYF

v_gene: TRBV7-2
CDR3aa: CASSPRRRGTYEQYF

v_gene: TRBV6-2/TRBV6-3
CDR3aa: CASSGASGRTGQRSYNEQFF

v_gene: TRBV5-1
CDR3aa: CASSLGDREGETQYF

v_gene: TRBV29-1
CDR3aa: CSVEALAGSEQYF

v_gene: TRBV2
CDR3aa: CASKAVGTEAFF

v_gene: TRBV10-2
CDR3aa: CASRVTGSYGYTF

v_gene: TRBV24-1
CDR3aa: CATSDHGQVSETQYF

v_gene: TRBV15
CDR3aa: CATSRDVRPMNTEAFF

v_gene: TRBV14
CDR3aa: CASSQGQGIQPQHF

v_gene: TRBV7-9
CDR3aa: CASSAGTGGDQPQHF

v_gene: TRBV6-2/TRBV6-3
CDR3aa: CASSWVLGTSGSGSTDTQYF

v_gene: TRBV6-5
CDR3aa: CASSPDFTYEQYF

v_gene: TRBV18
CDR3aa: CASFTKEGAGETQYF

v_gene: TRBV7-2
CDR3aa: CASSLGGRPEGGYTF

v_gene: TRBV10-2
CDR3aa: CASSDPSSNQPQHF

v_gene: TRBV4-2
CDR3aa: CASSQGYRDGYTF

v_gene: TRBV28
CDR3aa: CASSPNLAGAYEQYF

v_gene: TRBV28
CDR3aa: CASSGQGGYEQYF

v_gene: TRBV19
CDR3aa: CASSSQGRTDTQYF

v_gene: TRBV7-6
CDR3aa: CASSLAGVSTDTQYF

v_gene: TRBV28
CDR3aa: CASSSPSGTGGSPLHF

v_gene: TRBV4-1
CDR3aa: CASSQGPGEVTDTQYF

v_gene: TRBV18
CDR3aa: CASSERSEKLFF

v_gene: TRBV12-5
CDR3aa: CASGLRGSVYEQYF

v_gene: TRBV6-5
CDR3aa: CASRRGNTEAFF

v_gene: TRBV18
CDR3aa: CASSPLPQGTQLGYNSPLHF

v_gene: TRBV7-2
CDR3aa: CASGDRSYEQYF